A few counts support the clone carrying this T cell receptor (beta chain). Its antigen is not known. These data are taken from a study of blood T cells in healthy people across ages. A J-beta primer mix and a sample-barcoded 5' primer were used in a second PCR of roughly 7 to 12 cycles. Using its own MiXCR run on the 5' RACE reads, TCRdb lists one record per CDR3 protein. The sample includes 1.5 million to 2 million distinct CDR3 sequences, about 49% seen only once; the top ten take about 2.1%. Germline loops: CDR1 SGHDT, CDR2 YYEEEE. The CDR3 totals 14 residues. Germline trimming cut 2 bases from V and 5 bases from J; bases unmatched to any gene: 6. Study findings and constraints: Strong correlation linked observed beta diversity and percent naive T cells.

Each sample yielded at least 5.5 micrograms of PBMC total RNA. The clonotype was recovered from a middle-aged woman in good health. Source material: blood. The rearrangement links TRBV5-6 to TRBJ1-2; 7 bases map to TRBD1. As DNA, the CDR3 is TGTGCCAGCAGCTTCGGGACAGCTACTTATGGCTACACCTTC. It yields the protein CASSFGTATYGYTF.